This T cell receptor (beta chain) was identified during a study of cytomegalovirus exposure and HLA in healthy donors. About the research overall: An early data release held around 80 million unique TCRs from HLA-typed donors.

As concerns this clone: The target antigen is unknown.

Whereas donors were nominally healthy upon sampling, unrecorded immune exposures were probable. Study results and caveats: Associated with cytomegalovirus, according to the listing, were 164 TCR beta chains.

The CDR3 is made up of 14 amino acids. From germline, CDR1 is SEHNR and CDR2 FQNEAQ (reference sequence). V lost 5 bases and J 10 bases, leaving 15 bases between the germline ends. The PCR used 60 Vbeta and 13 Jbeta primers. Clones were read by immunoSEQ multiplex PCR, and TCRdb kept only the in-frame ones, dropping some. The table for this sample gives fewer than 100,000 clones. This rearrangement joins TRBV7-9 to TRBJ1-6; tentatively, D is TRBD1 (5 bases). The receptor comes from a man in his late teens or twenties in good health and CMV-seropositive. The sequenced sample consisted of PBMCs. The CDR3 sequence is CASSGDSTSSPLHF. In DNA, the CDR3 is TGTGCCAGCAGCGGAGACAGTACGTCCTCACCCCTCCACTTT. The full variable domain, with the rest looked up from reference TRBV7-9 and TRBJ1-6, is DTGVSQNPRHKITKRGQNVTFRCDPISEHNRLYWYRQTLGQGPEFLTYFQNEAQLEKSRLLSDRFSAERPKGSFSTLEIQRTEQGDSAMYLCASSGDSTSSPLHFGNGTRLTVT.